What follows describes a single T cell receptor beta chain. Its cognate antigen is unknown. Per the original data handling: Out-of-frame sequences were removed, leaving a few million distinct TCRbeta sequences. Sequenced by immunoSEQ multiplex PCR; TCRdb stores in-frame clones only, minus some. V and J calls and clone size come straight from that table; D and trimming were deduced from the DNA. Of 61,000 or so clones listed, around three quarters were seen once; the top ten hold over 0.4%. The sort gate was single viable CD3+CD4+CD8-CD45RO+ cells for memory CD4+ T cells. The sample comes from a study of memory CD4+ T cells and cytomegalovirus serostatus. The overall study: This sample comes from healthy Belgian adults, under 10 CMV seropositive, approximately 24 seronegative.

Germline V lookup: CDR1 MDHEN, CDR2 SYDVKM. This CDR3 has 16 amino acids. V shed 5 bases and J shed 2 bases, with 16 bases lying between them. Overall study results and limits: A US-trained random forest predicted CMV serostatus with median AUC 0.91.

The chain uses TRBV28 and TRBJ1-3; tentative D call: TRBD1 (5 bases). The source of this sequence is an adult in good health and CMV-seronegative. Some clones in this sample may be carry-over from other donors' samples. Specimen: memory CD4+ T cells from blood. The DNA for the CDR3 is TGTGCCAGCAGTCTACCGGGGGGTCGCCCTGGAAACACCATATATTTT. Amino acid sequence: CASSLPGGRPGNTIYF.